This T cell receptor (beta chain) was sequenced in a study of shared clonotypes between healthy human individuals. The table came from immunoSEQ multiplex PCR; TCRdb's copy has only in-frame clones and leaves some out. The sample contains around 500,000 clones, roughly 80% of which appear only once. Without sorting, samples used some 100 million PBMCs for genomic DNA. The CDR3 runs 14 residues. Losses at the gene ends were 5 bases for V and 7 bases for J; bases not matched to a gene: 5. CDR1 and CDR2 from the germline V gene are SGHRS and YFSETQ. The gene calls are TRBV5-1 and TRBJ1-4; TRBD1 agrees at 10 bases. The TCR comes from a woman in her forties in good health. Some clones in this sample may be carry-over from other donors' samples. What was sequenced was PBMCs. CDR3 sequence reads: CASRPGQGSEKLFF. For the CDR3, the DNA is TGCGCCAGCAGACCGGGACAGGGGAGTGAAAAACTGTTTTTT.